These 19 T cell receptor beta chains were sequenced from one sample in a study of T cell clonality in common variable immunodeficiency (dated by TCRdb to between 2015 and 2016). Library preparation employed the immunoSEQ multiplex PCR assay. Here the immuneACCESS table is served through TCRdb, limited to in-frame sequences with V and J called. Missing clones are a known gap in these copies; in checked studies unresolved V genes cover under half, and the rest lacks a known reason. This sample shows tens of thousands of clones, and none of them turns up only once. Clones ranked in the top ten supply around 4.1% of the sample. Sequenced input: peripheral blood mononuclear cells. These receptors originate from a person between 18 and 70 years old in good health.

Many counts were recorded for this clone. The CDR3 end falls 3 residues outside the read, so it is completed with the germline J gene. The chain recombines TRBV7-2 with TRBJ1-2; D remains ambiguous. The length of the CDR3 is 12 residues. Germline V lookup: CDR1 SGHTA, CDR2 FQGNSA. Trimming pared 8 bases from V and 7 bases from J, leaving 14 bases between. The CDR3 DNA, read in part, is TGTGCCAGCGCGGCGGGGAATTCTGGC. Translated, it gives CASAAGNSG. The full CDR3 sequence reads CASAAGNSGYTF.

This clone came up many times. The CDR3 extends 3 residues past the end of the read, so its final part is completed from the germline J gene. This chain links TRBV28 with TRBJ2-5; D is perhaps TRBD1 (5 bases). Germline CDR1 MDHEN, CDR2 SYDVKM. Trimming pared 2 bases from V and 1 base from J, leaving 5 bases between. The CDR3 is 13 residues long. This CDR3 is CASSLRGQETQYF. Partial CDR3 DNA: TGTGCCAGCAGTTTAAGGGGCCAAGAGACC.

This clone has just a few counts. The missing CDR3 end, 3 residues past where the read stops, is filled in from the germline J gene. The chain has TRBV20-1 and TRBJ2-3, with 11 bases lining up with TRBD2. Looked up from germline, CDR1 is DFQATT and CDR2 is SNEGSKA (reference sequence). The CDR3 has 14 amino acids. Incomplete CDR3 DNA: TGCAGTGCTAGGGTAGCGGGGGGGCAAGAGACG. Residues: CSARVAGGQET. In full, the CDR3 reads CSARVAGGQETQYF.

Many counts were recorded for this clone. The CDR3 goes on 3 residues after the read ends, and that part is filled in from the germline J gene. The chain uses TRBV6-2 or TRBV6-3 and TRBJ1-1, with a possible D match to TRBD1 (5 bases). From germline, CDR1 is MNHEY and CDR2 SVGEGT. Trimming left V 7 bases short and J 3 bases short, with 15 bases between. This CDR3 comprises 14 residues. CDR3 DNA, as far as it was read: TGTGCCAGCATGACAGCAAGGAGGGACACTGAA. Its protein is CASMTARRDTE. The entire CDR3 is CASMTARRDTEAFF.

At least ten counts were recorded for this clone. CDR3 loop: CASSDRGTQETQYF. The CDR3 DNA, read in part, is TGCGCCAGCAGCGACAGGGGAACCCAAGAGACC. This sequence joins TRBV5-1 and TRBJ2-5, with TRBD1 matching over 8 bases. The CDR3 end lies 3 residues beyond the end of the read and is filled in from the germline J gene. J was trimmed by 1 base and V by 4 bases; bases with no gene match: 3. The V gene's germline CDR1 is SGHRS and CDR2 YFSETQ. This CDR3 region has 14 residues.

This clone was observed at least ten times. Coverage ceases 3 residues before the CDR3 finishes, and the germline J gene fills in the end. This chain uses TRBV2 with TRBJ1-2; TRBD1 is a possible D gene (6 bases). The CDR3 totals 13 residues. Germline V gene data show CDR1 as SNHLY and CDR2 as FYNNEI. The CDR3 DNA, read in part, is TGTGCCAGCAACATACAGGGTGAAGGCGGC. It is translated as CASNIQGEGG. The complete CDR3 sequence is CASNIQGEGGYTF.

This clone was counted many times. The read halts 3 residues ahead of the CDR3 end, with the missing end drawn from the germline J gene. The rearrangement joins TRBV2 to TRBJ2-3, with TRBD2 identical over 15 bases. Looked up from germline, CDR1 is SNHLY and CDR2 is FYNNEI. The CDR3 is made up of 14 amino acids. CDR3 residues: CASRPGLAGGTQYF. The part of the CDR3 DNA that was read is TGTGCCAGCAGGCCAGGACTAGCGGGAGGGACG.

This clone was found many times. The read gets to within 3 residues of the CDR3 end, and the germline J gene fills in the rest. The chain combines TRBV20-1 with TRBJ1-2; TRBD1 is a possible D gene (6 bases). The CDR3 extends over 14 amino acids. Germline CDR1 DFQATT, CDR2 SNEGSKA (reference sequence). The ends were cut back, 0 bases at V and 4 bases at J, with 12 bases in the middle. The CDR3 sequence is CSARELTGSYGYTF. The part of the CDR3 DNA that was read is TGCAGTGCTAGAGAGCTGACAGGTTCCTATGGC.

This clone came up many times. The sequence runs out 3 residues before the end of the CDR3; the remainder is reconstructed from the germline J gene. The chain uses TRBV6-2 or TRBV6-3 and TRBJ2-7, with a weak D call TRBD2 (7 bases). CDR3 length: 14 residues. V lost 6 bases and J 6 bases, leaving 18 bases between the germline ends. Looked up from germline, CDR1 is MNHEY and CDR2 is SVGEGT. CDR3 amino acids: CASRPGGDRSEQYF. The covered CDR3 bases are TGTGCCAGCAGACCGGGGGGCGACAGGAGCGAG.

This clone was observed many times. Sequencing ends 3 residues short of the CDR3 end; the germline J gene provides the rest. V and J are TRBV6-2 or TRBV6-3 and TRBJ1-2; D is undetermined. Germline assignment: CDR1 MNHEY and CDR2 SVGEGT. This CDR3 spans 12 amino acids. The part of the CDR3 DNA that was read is TGTGCCAGCACAACCCCGGGGATGGGC. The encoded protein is CASTTPGMG. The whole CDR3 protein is CASTTPGMGYTF.

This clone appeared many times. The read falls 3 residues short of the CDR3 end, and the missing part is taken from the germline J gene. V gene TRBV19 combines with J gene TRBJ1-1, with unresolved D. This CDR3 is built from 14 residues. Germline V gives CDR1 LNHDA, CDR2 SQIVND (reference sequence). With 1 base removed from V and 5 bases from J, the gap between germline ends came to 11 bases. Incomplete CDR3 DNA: TGTGCCAGTAGTATAGTTGGTGGCGGAACTGAA. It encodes CASSIVGGGTE. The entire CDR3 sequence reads CASSIVGGGTEAFF. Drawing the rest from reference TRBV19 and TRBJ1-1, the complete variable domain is DGGITQSPKYLFRKEGQNVTLSCEQNLNHDAMYWYRQDPGQGLRLIYYSQIVNDFQKGDIAEGYSVSREKKESFPLTVTSAQKNPTAFYLCASSIVGGGTEAFFGQGTRLTVV.

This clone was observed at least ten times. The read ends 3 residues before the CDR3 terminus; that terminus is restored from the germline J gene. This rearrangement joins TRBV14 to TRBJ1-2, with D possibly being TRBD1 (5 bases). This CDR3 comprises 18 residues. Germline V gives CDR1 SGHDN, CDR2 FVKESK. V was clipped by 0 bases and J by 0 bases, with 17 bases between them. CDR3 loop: CASSQDHAGGGTNYGYTF. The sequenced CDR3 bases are TGTGCCAGCAGCCAAGATCACGCCGGGGGGGGGACTAACTATGGC.

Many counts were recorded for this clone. CDR3 sequence reads: CASSITSANEKLFF. CDR3 DNA, as far as it was read: TGTGCCAGTAGTATAACGTCAGCGAATGAAAAA. The chain joins TRBV19 to TRBJ1-4; no clear D. The read halts 3 residues ahead of the CDR3 end, with the missing end drawn from the germline J gene. Trimming pared 2 bases from V and 5 bases from J, leaving 9 bases between. Germline V CDR1 and CDR2: LNHDA, SQIVND (reference sequence). This CDR3 region has 14 residues. Combining the CDR3 with reference TRBV19 and TRBJ1-4 gives the whole variable domain DGGITQSPKYLFRKEGQNVTLSCEQNLNHDAMYWYRQDPGQGLRLIYYSQIVNDFQKGDIAEGYSVSREKKESFPLTVTSAQKNPTAFYLCASSITSANEKLFFGSGTQLSVL.

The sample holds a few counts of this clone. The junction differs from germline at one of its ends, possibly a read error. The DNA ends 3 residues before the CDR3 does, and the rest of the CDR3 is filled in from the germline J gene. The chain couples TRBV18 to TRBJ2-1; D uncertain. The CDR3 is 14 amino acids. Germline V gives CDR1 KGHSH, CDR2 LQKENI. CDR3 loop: CASPPSRSYNEQFF. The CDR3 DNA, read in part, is TGTGCCAGCCCACCCTCGCGGAGCTACAATGAG.

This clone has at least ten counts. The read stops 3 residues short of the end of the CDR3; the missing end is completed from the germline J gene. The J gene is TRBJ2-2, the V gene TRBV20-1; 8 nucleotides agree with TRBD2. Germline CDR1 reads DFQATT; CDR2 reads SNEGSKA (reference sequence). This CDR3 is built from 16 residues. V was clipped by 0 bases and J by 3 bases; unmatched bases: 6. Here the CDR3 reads CSAREPAGGDTGELFF. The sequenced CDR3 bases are TGCAGTGCTAGAGAGCCTGCGGGAGGCGACACCGGGGAG.

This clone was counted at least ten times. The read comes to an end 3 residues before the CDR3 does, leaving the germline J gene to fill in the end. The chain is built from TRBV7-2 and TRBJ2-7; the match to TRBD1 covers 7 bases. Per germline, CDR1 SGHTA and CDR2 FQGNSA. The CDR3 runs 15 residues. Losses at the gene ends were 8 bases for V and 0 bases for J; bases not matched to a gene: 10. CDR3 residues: CASRLKGDSSYEQYF. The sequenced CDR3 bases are TGTGCCAGCCGACTAAAGGGGGACAGCTCCTACGAG.

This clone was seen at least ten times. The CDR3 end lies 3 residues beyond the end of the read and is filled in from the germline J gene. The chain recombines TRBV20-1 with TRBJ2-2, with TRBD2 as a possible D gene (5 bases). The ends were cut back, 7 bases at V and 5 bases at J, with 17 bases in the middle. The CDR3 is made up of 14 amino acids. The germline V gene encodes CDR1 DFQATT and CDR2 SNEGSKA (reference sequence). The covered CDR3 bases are TGCAGTGTATTGCGAAGGAGAGGGACCGGGGAG. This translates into CSVLRRRGTGE. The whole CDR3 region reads CSVLRRRGTGELFF.

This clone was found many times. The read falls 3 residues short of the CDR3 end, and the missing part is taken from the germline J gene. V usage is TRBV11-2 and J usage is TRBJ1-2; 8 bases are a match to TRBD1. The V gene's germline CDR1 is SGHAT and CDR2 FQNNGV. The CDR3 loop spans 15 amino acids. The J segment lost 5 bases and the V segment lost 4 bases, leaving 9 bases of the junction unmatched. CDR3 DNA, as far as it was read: TGTGCCAGCAGCTCTTCATATTGGACAGGGTATGGC. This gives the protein CASSSSYWTGYG. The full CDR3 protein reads CASSSSYWTGYGYTF.

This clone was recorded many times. Incomplete CDR3 DNA: TGCAGTGCTAGAGGTCAGACAGGGGGCTACGAG. Translating it yields CSARGQTGGYE. The whole CDR3 reads CSARGQTGGYEQYF. The chain joins TRBV20-1 to TRBJ2-7; the match to TRBD1 covers 9 bases. The DNA ends 3 residues before the CDR3 does, and the rest of the CDR3 is filled in from the germline J gene. The CDR3 is 14 residues long. V was pared by 1 base and J by 3 bases, with 4 bases of the junction left unmatched. CDR1 and CDR2 from the germline V gene are DFQATT and SNEGSKA (reference sequence).